These T cell receptor beta chains were read from a single sample in a study of beta chain features in type 1 diabetes. Assay: immunoSEQ multiplex PCR; the TCRdb copy retains only in-frame clones and omits some. The sample has some 270,000 clones; under 8.5% are singletons. Sequenced material: central memory CD4+ T cells from blood. The source is a woman younger than 30 in good health. The CDR3 runs from the conserved cysteine through the conserved F or W. D genes are given only for firm matches. Part of the rows lack a size; the others show once, few, many or a class for expanded clones.

- | few | TRBJ2-7 | TRBV5-1 | TGCGCCAGCAGGGCCGGGACTTGGAGCTCCTACGAGCAGTACTTC | CASRAGTWSSYEQYF
- | - | TRBJ2-3 | TRBV7-8 | TGTGCCAGCAGCTTCTATGATACGCAGTATTTT | CASSFYDTQYF
TRBD2 | few | TRBJ2-5 | TRBV7-2 | TGTGCCAGCAACCCCTCCGGGAGGGAGGGAGGGACCCAGTACTTC | CASNPSGREGGTQYF
TRBD1 | - | TRBJ2-5 | TRBV14 | TGTGCCAGCAGCCAAGAAAGGGGGCGGGAAGAGACCCAGTACTTC | CASSQERGREETQYF
- | many | TRBJ2-3 | TRBV4-1 | TGCGCCAGCAGCCAAAACAGGGCAGATACGCAGTATTTT | CASSQNRADTQYF
- | few | TRBJ2-5 | TRBV5-6 | TGTGCCAGCAGCTTTCCCGGAGAGACCCAGTACTTC | CASSFPGETQYF
TRBD1 | few | TRBJ2-2 | TRBV7-9 | TGTGCCAGCAGCCCGGGGACAGTCACCGGGGAGCTGTTTTTT | CASSPGTVTGELFF
- | few | TRBJ1-4 | TRBV7-9 | TGTGCCAGCAGCTTAACCCCCAGGGAAAAACTGTTTTTT | CASSLTPREKLFF
- | few | TRBJ1-2 | TRBV5-6 | TGTGCCAGCAGCTTGGCCCAGGCCTATGGCTACACCTTC | CASSLAQAYGYTF
- | many | TRBJ2-2 | TRBV2 | TGTGCCAGCAGTGATCGGGGTGCCGGGGAGCTGTTTTTT | CASSDRGAGELFF
- | - | TRBJ1-5 | TRBV5-4 | TGTGCCAGCAGCTTTTTCGGCAATCAGCCCCAGCATTTT | CASSFFGNQPQHF
- | many | TRBJ2-1 | TRBV7-6 | TGTGCCAGCAGCTTAGTTCCGGGTTCCTACAATGAGCAGTTCTTC | CASSLVPGSYNEQFF
- | few | TRBJ2-7 | TRBV7-3 | TGTGCCAGCAGCTTAGGACACAGCTCCTACGAGCAGTACTTC | CASSLGHSSYEQYF
- | few | TRBJ2-3 | TRBV19 | TGTGCCAGTAGTATGTCGACGGATACGCAGTATTTT | CASSMSTDTQYF
- | few | TRBJ2-5 | TRBV9 | TGTGCCAGCAGCGTAGCGCTACAAGAGACCCAGTACTTC | CASSVALQETQYF
TRBD1 | few | TRBJ2-1 | TRBV15 | TGTGCCACCAGCAGAGACAGGACAGGGGCGGCGCAGTTCTTC | CATSRDRTGAAQFF
- | - | TRBJ2-1 | TRBV4-2 | TGTGCCAGCAGCTCCTACAGGGGCGGGGGCAATGAGCAGTTCTTC | CASSSYRGGGNEQFF
- | - | TRBJ1-1 | TRBV4-1 | TGCGCCAGCAGCCAAGGGTTTGTGGGAGGGGTAGCTGAAGCTTTCTTT | CASSQGFVGGVAEAFF
- | - | TRBJ2-5 | TRBV5-6 | TGTGCCAGCAGCTTGTGGGCTTTAGTGGAGACCCAGTACTTC | CASSLWALVETQYF
- | - | TRBJ2-1 | TRBV5-6 | TGTGCCAGCAGCTTGTTACACAATGAGCAGTTCTTC | CASSLLHNEQFF
TRBD1 | few | TRBJ2-3 | TRBV5-4 | TGTGCCAGCAGCTTCCGGACAGGTAGCACAGATACGCAGTATTTT | CASSFRTGSTDTQYF
- | - | TRBJ2-1 | TRBV5-8 | TGTGCCAGCAGCTTGGTGCAGGCCGGTGAGCAGTTCTTC | CASSLVQAGEQFF
- | - | TRBJ1-5 | TRBV5-1 | TGCGCCAGCAGCTTAGGGCAGCATAGCAATCAGCCCCAGCATTTT | CASSLGQHSNQPQHF
- | - | TRBJ1-2 | TRBV20-1 | TGCAGTATGGAAAACTATGGCTACACCTTC | CSMENYGYTF
- | - | TRBJ1-4 | TRBV2 | TGTGCCAGCACCGCCGCCGGGGGGTGGAATGAAAAACTGTTTTTT | CASTAAGGWNEKLFF
- | - | TRBJ1-6 | TRBV18 | TGTGCCAGCTCACGATCGGACAGCACCCTCCACTTT | CASSRSDSTLHF
- | few | TRBJ2-1 | TRBV7-8 | TGTGCCAGCAGCTTATTGGCCCAGAGGCGAGAGTTCTTC | CASSLLAQRREFF
- | - | TRBJ1-2 | TRBV7-9 | TGTGCCAGCAGCCGCCTAGGGGGGGCGAGTCCGACCGGCTACACCTTC | CASSRLGGASPTGYTF
- | few | TRBJ2-7 | TRBV15 | TGTGCCACCAGCGGAGACACCGACGGTGGCTACGAGCAGTACTTC | CATSGDTDGGYEQYF
- | few | TRBJ2-1 | TRBV4-3 | TGCGCCAGCAGCCAAGTGGTTATGGCGTACAATGAGCAGTTCTTC | CASSQVVMAYNEQFF
- | - | TRBJ1-2 | TRBV6-5 | TGTGCCAGCAGTTATCGAGGGGAGGAAGGCTACACCTTC | CASSYRGEEGYTF
TRBD2 | - | TRBJ2-3 | TRBV5-4 | TGTGCCAGCAGCTCCCGCGGGGGGGACACAGATACGCAGTATTTT | CASSSRGGDTDTQYF
- | few | TRBJ1-2 | TRBV21-1 | TGTGCCAGCAATCGACAGGGTCAAACCTATGGCTACACCTTC | CASNRQGQTYGYTF
- | few | TRBJ2-1 | TRBV27 | TGTGCCAGCAGTCCAGGGTCACACAATGAGCAGTTCTTC | CASSPGSHNEQFF
- | - | TRBJ1-2 | TRBV6-5 | TGTGCCAGCTTGGACGGCCTCAACTATGGCTACACCTTC | CASLDGLNYGYTF
- | few | TRBJ1-1 | TRBV5-4 | TGTGCCAGCAGCTATGACAGGAACACTGAAGCTTTCTTT | CASSYDRNTEAFF